Listed below are T cell receptor beta chains from one sample, sequenced in a study of early T cells in non-severe SARS-CoV-2 infection. TCRdb fed the 5' RACE reads into MiXCR, producing one record per CDR3 protein. The sample includes some 40,000 distinct CDR3 sequences, 12% seen only once; the top ten take roughly a sixth. What was sequenced was whole blood. Receptors were obtained from an adult who was a healthcare worker with PCR-confirmed SARS-CoV-2 infection or an uninfected control (not recorded which). Each CDR3 is given with its conserved first and last residue. D genes are given only for firm matches. Clone size is stated in some rows and not others, as once, few, many or a class when expanded.

NA	TRBV28	few	TRBJ2-7	TGTGCCAGCGTCCCACCGGGGAGTTTGGACGAGCAGTACTTC	CASVPPGSLDEQYF
NA	TRBV11-2	few	TRBJ2-1	TGTGCCAGCAGCTCCGGACAGAATGAGCAGTTCTTC	CASSSGQNEQFF
TRBD1	TRBV5-8	few	TRBJ1-4	TGTGCCAGCAGCATCAGGACAGGGGTGATGGGAAAACTGTTTTTT	CASSIRTGVMGKLFF
NA	TRBV29-1	few	TRBJ2-3	TGCAGCGTTGTTCTCTACACAGATACGCAGTATTTT	CSVVLYTDTQYF
NA	TRBV6-6	medium-sized	TRBJ2-5	TGTGCCAGCAGTCGCCAGCCAGGGGCTGCGGAGACCCAGTACTTC	CASSRQPGAAETQYF
NA	TRBV20-1	NA	TRBJ2-3	TGCAGTGCTAGGGGGTTTGGCACAGATACGCAGTATTTT	CSARGFGTDTQYF
TRBD2	TRBV6-5	many	TRBJ2-2	TGTGCCAGCAGCCCTAGCGGGGGGGCCAACGGGGAGCTGTTTTTT	CASSPSGGANGELFF
NA	TRBV29-1	many	TRBJ2-4	TGCAGCGTTGCCCAGGGAGCCAAAAACATTCAGTACTTC	CSVAQGAKNIQYF
NA	TRBV2	many	TRBJ2-5	TGTGCCAGCTCAACTCAAGAGACCCAGTACTTC	CASSTQETQYF
NA	TRBV6-1	NA	TRBJ2-1	TGTGCCAGCAGCCGAGGGAATGAGCAGTTCTTC	CASSRGNEQFF
NA	TRBV27	NA	TRBJ2-4	TGTGCCAGCAGTTTAGTGGGGGGGCGGGTCATTCAGTACTTC	CASSLVGGRVIQYF
NA	TRBV3-1	many	TRBJ2-7	TGTGCCAGCAGCCCCTTCCGGGTAGATCCCTACGAGCAGTACTTC	CASSPFRVDPYEQYF
NA	TRBV7-2	few	TRBJ1-2	TGTGCCAGCAGCCCACAGGGAATCTATGGCTACACCTTC	CASSPQGIYGYTF
NA	TRBV4-2	many	TRBJ1-1	TGTGCCAGCAGCCAAGAACCTTCGACGGTGAACACTGAAGCTTTCTTT	CASSQEPSTVNTEAFF
NA	TRBV14	few	TRBJ2-7	TGTGCCAGCATGGCCACTAGTTCCTACGAGCAGTACTTC	CASMATSSYEQYF
NA	TRBV28	few	TRBJ2-1	TGTGCCAGCACACAGACGGGACATCTCTCCTACAATGAGCAGTTCTTC	CASTQTGHLSYNEQFF
NA	TRBV7-8	many	TRBJ2-6	TGTGCCAGCAGCTTAGGGTACACCTCTGGGGCCAACGTCCTGACTTTC	CASSLGYTSGANVLTF
NA	TRBV29-1	few	TRBJ2-5	TGCAGCGTTTTCTGGAGCTCTCAAACGGAGACCCAGTACTTC	CSVFWSSQTETQYF
NA	TRBV12-3/TRBV12-4	NA	TRBJ1-2	TGTGTCAGCACCTCTACTTATGAGGGGGACGCAAACTATGGCTACACCTTC	CVSTSTYEGDANYGYTF
NA	TRBV6-4	NA	TRBJ1-6	TGTGCCAGCAGTGACTCGGCAGCCGGGGCGGCCCCCCTCCACTTT	CASSDSAAGAAPLHF
NA	TRBV7-6	many	TRBJ2-3	TGTGCCAGCAGTCCGCCGGATACGCAGTATTTT	CASSPPDTQYF
NA	TRBV4-2	many	TRBJ2-7	TGTGCCAGCAGCCAGGACCAAGGGGGATTCTACGAGCAGTACTTC	CASSQDQGGFYEQYF
NA	TRBV5-5	NA	TRBJ2-2	TGTGCCAGCAGCTTGCCTCTCGGGAGGGAGCTGTTTTTT	CASSLPLGRELFF
NA	TRBV6-2/TRBV6-3	few	TRBJ1-1	TGTGCCAGCAGTCGCGACGTGAACACTGAAGCTTTCTTT	CASSRDVNTEAFF
NA	TRBV7-8	once	TRBJ1-6	TGTGCCAGCAGCCTATATCGCAGGGAAAATTATAATTCACCCCTCCACTTT	CASSLYRRENYNSPLHF
TRBD2	TRBV19	many	TRBJ2-1	TGTGCCAGTATGGAGGGGACTACTCCGTTCTTC	CASMEGTTPFF
TRBD1	TRBV28	many	TRBJ1-6	TGTGCCACACAGGAGGGGGCCCGTAATTCACCCCTCCACTTT	CATQEGARNSPLHF
NA	TRBV7-2	NA	TRBJ2-5	TGTGCCAGCAGCTTAGATGCGGCGACCCAGTACTTC	CASSLDAATQYF
NA	TRBV4-3	many	TRBJ2-7	TGCGCCAGCAGCCAAGCTGCGGGCCCCTCCTACGAGCAGTACTTC	CASSQAAGPSYEQYF
TRBD1	TRBV20-1	many	TRBJ2-7	TGCAGTGCTAGACCTTTAAGGGACAGGGGGCTGTACGAGCAGTACTTC	CSARPLRDRGLYEQYF
NA	TRBV7-9	many	TRBJ2-7	TGTGCCAGCAGCTTAGGTGTGTGGGACGAGCAGTACTTC	CASSLGVWDEQYF
NA	TRBV20-1	few	TRBJ1-5	TGCAGTGCTGCCCGAGGGTATAGCAATCAGCCCCAGCATTTT	CSAARGYSNQPQHF
NA	TRBV20-1	many	TRBJ1-5	TGCAGTGCGCCCTCGGGGGGCAGGAAGGCCCAGCATTTT	CSAPSGGRKAQHF
TRBD2	TRBV4-3	many	TRBJ2-7	TGCGCCAGCAGCCCAAAATACGCTACTAGCGGGTTCTCCTACGAGCAGTACTTC	CASSPKYATSGFSYEQYF
NA	TRBV29-1	few	TRBJ1-2	TGCAGCGTTCGCCGGACCACCTATGGCTACACCTTC	CSVRRTTYGYTF
NA	TRBV6-2/TRBV6-3	NA	TRBJ2-7	TGTGCCAGCAGTTACTCCGGAGAGGTCCACGAGCAGTACTTC	CASSYSGEVHEQYF
NA	TRBV29-1	many	TRBJ2-7	TGCAGCGTAAGGGACTCCCGATCCCCCCACGAGCAGTACTTC	CSVRDSRSPHEQYF
NA	TRBV28	many	TRBJ1-2	TGTGCCAGCAGTTTTGCCGGGGGCAACACTCTTTATGGCTACACCTTC	CASSFAGGNTLYGYTF
TRBD1	TRBV5-8	few	TRBJ2-7	TGTGCCAGCAGCGTAGCCGGGACAGCCTCCTACGAGCAGTACTTC	CASSVAGTASYEQYF
NA	TRBV5-4	few	TRBJ2-1	TGTGCCAGCAGCTTGGGTGGATTTGGGAGGAATGAGCAGTTCTTC	CASSLGGFGRNEQFF
TRBD2	TRBV9	few	TRBJ2-1	TGTGCCAGCAGCGTAGCACTAGCGGGCTACAATGAGCAGTTCTTC	CASSVALAGYNEQFF